The clone carrying this T cell receptor beta chain was observed a handful of times. These data come from a study of spatial heterogeneity in lung cancer. TCRdb analysed the 5' RACE reads with MiXCR anew, one entry per CDR3 protein. The sample comprises tens of thousands of distinct CDR3 sequences, about 9.4% of which are singletons, and under 30% rests with the top ten. The CDR3 totals 14 residues. Germline V gives CDR1 SQVTM, CDR2 ANQGSEA. Time point defined: blood at routine non-recurrence follow-up after resection. The origin of this receptor is a female donor with early-stage non-small cell lung cancer. This sample comprised PBMCs, obtained at follow-up. V and J are TRBV29-1 and TRBJ2-2; D not certain. The CDR3 coding sequence is TGCGGTCTTGGAAAAGGGAAGGACACCGGGGAGCTGTTTTTT. Its protein is CGLGKGKDTGELFF.